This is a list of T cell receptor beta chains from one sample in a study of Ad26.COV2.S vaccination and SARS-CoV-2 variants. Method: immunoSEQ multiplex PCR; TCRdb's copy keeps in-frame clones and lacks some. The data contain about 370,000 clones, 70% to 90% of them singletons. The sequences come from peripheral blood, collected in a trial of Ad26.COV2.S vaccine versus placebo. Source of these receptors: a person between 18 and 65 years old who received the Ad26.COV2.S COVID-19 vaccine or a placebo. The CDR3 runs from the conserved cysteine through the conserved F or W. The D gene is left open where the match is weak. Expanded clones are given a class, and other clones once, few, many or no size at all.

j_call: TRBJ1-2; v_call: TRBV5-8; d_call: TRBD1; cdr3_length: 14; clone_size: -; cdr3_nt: TGTGCCAGCAGCTTCCGGGACAGGGGTTATGGCTACACCTTC; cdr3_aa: CASSFRDRGYGYTF
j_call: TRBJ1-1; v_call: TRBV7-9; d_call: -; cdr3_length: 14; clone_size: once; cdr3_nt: TGTGCCAGCAGCTTGTTACAGGCGAACACTGAAGCTTTCTTT; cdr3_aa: CASSLLQANTEAFF
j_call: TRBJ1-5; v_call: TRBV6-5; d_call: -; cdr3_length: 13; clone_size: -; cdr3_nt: TGTGCCAGCAGTACGGTGGGCAATCAGCCCCAGCATTTT; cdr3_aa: CASSTVGNQPQHF
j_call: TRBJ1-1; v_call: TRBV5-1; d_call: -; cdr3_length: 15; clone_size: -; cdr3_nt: TGCGCCAGCAGCTTGGAGTCCGGTGACAACACTGAAGCTTTCTTT; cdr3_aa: CASSLESGDNTEAFF
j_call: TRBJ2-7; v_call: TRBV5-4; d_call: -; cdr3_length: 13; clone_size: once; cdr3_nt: TGTGCCAGCAGCTTGGCCGGGTCCTACGAGCAGTACTTC; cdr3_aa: CASSLAGSYEQYF
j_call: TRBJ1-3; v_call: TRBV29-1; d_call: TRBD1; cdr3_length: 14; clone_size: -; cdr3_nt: TGCAGCGTCCTTAGACAGGGCCCTGGAAACACCATATATTTT; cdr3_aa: CSVLRQGPGNTIYF
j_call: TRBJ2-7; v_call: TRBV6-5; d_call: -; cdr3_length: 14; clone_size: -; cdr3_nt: TGTGCCAGCATTAGAACAGGGTCAGGACACGAGCAGTACTTC; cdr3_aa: CASIRTGSGHEQYF
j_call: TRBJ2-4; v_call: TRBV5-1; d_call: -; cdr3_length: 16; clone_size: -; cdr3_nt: TGCGCCAGCAGCTTGGAATTAGGGCGGGCCAAAAACATTCAGTACTTC; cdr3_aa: CASSLELGRAKNIQYF
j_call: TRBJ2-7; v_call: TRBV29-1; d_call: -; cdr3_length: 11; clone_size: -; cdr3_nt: TGCAGCGTTAGACATTCCTACGAGCAGTACTTC; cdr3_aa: CSVRHSYEQYF
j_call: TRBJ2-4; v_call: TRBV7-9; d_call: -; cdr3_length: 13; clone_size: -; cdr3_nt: TGTGCCAGCAGCTCTAGAGGGCCCGACATTCAGTACTTC; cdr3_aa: CASSSRGPDIQYF
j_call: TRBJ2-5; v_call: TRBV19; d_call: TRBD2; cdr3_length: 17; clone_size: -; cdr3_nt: TGTGCCAGTAGTCCGATCCCCCCTAGCGGGAGTGGAGAGACCCAGTACTTC; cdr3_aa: CASSPIPPSGSGETQYF
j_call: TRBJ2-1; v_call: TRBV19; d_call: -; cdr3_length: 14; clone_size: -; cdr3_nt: TGTGCCAGTAGTATGGGGGCCCTAATGCGTGAGCAGTTCTTC; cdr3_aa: CASSMGALMREQFF
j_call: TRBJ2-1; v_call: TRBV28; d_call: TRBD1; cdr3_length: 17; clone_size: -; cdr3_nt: TGTGCCAGTTCACAGGGGGCCGGGGTTAGCTCCTACAATGAGCAGTTCTTC; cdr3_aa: CASSQGAGVSSYNEQFF
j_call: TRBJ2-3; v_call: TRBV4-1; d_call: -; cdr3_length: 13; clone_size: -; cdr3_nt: TGCGCCAGCAGCCAAGTGAAGGCAGATACGCAGTATTTT; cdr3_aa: CASSQVKADTQYF
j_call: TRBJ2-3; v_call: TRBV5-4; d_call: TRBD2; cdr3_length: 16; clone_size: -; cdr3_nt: TGTGCCAGCAGACGCGGACTAGCGGGAAGCACAGATACGCAGTATTTT; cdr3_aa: CASRRGLAGSTDTQYF
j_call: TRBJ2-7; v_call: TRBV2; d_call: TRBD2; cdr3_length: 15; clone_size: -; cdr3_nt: TGTGCCAGCAGAGTAGCGGGAGGGCCTGGGGGCGAGCAGTACTTC; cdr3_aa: CASRVAGGPGGEQYF
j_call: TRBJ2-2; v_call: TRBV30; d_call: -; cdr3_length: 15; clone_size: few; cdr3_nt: TGTGCCTGGAGTGTGGGTAGGGTGAACACCGGGGAGCTGTTTTTT; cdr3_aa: CAWSVGRVNTGELFF
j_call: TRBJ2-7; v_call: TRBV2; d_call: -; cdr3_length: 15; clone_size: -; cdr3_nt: TGTGCCAGCAGTGATTCTGCAGGGTGGAAATACGAGCAGTACTTC; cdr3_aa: CASSDSAGWKYEQYF
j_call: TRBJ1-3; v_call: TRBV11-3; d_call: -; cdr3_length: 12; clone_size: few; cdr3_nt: TGTGCCAGCAGCTCCGGGCCAAACACCATATATTTT; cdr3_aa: CASSSGPNTIYF
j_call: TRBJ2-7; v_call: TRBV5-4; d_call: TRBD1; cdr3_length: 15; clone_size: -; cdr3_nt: TGTGCCAGCAGCTCCGGACAGGCCTTTTCATACGAGCAGTACTTC; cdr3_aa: CASSSGQAFSYEQYF
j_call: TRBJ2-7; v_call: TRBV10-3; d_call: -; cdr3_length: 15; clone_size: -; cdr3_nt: TGTGCCATCAGTGAGTTCGGGGGCGCAGTGAACGAGCAGTACTTC; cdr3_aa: CAISEFGGAVNEQYF
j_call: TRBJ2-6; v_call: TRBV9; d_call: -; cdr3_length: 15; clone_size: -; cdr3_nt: TGTGCCAGCCGTGGGGCAATCTCTGGGGCCAACGTCCTGACTTTC; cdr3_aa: CASRGAISGANVLTF
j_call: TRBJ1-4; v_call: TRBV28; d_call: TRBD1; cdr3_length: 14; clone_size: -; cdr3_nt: TGTGCCAGTTCAGGGGGCGGCACTAATGAAAAACTGTTTTTT; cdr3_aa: CASSGGGTNEKLFF
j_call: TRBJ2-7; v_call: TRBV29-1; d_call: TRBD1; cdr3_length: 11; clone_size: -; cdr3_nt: TGCAGCGTAACAGGGGGCTACGAGCAGTACTTC; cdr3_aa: CSVTGGYEQYF
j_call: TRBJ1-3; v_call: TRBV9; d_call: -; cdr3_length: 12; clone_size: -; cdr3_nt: TGTGCCAGCAGCCCCGGCCGAAACACCATATATTTT; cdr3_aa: CASSPGRNTIYF
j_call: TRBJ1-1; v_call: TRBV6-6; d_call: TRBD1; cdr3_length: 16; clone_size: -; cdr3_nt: TGTGCCAGCAGCCGACACGGACAGGGGTGGGACACTGAAGCTTTCTTT; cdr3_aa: CASSRHGQGWDTEAFF
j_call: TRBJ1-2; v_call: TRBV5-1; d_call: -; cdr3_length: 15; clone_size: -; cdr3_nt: TGCGCCAGCAGCTTGGAAGGCAATTCAGCCTATGGCTACACCTTC; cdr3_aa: CASSLEGNSAYGYTF
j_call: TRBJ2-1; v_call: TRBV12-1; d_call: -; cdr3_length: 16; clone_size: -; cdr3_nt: TGTGCCAGCAGCTTTTACGGGAGTGAACCCTACAATGAGCAGTTCTTC; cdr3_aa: CASSFYGSEPYNEQFF
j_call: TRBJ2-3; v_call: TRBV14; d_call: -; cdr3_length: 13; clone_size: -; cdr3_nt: TGTGCCAGCAGCTTAGGAAGCACAGATACGCAGTATTTT; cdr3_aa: CASSLGSTDTQYF
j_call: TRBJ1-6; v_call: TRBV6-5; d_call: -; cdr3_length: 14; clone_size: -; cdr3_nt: TGTGCCAGCAGTTATGGGGCCCTAAATTCACCCCTCCACTTT; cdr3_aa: CASSYGALNSPLHF
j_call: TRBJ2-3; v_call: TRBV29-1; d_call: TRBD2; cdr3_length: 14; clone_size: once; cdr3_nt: TGCAGCGTTTTCGGACTAGCGGGAGAAGATACGCAGTATTTT; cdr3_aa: CSVFGLAGEDTQYF
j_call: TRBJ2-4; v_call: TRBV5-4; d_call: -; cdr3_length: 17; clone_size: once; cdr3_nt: TGTGCCAGCAGCGTATCGGCGGGACAGTTAGCCAAAAACATTCAGTACTTC; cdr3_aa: CASSVSAGQLAKNIQYF
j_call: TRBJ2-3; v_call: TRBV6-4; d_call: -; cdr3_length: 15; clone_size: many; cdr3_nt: TGTGCCAGCAGTGACTCTCCGGGAACAACAGATACGCAGTATTTT; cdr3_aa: CASSDSPGTTDTQYF